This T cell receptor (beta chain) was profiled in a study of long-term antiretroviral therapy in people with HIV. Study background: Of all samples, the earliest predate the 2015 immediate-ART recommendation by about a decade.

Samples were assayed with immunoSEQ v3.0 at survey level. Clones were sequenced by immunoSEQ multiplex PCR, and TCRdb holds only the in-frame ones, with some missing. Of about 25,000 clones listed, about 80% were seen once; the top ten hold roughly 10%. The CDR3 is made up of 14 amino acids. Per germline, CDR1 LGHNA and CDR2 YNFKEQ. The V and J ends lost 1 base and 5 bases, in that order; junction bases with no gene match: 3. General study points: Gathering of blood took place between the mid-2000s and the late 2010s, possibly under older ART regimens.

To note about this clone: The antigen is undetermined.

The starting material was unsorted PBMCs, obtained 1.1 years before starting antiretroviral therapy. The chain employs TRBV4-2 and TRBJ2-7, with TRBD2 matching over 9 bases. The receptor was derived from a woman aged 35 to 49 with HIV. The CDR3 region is CASSQVSGSHEQYF. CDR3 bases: TGTGCCAGCAGCCAAGTTAGCGGGAGCCACGAGCAGTACTTC.